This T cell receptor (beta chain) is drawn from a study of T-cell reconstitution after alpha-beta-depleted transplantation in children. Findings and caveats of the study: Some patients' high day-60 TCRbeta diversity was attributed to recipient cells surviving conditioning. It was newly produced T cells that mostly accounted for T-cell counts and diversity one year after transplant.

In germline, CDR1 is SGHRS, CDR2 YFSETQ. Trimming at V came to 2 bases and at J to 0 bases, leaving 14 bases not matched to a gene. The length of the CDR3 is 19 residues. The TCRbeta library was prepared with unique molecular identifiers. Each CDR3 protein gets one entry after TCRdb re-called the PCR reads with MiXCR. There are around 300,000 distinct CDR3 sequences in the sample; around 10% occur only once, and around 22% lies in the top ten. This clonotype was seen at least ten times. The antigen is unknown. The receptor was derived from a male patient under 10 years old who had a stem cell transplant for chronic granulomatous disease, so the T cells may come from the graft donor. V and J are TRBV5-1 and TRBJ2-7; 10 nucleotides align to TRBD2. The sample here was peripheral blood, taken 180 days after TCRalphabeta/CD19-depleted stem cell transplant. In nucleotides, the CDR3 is TGCGCCAGCAGCTTTACTTATTGGACTAGCGGAGTTGTCTCCTACGAGCAGTACTTC. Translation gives CASSFTYWTSGVVSYEQYF.